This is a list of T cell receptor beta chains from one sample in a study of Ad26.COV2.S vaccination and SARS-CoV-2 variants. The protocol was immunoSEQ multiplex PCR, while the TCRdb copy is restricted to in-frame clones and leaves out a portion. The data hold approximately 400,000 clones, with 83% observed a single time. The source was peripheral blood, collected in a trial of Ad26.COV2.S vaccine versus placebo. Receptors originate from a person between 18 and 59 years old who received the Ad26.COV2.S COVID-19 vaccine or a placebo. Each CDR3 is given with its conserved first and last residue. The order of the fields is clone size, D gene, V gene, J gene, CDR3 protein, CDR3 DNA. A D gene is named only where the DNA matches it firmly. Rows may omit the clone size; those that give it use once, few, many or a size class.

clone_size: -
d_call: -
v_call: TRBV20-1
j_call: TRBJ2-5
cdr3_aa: CSASVAEQETQYF
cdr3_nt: TGCAGTGCTAGTGTAGCGGAACAAGAGACCCAGTACTTC

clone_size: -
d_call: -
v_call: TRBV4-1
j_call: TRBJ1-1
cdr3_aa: CASSQVRGEAFF
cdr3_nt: TGCGCCAGCAGCCAAGTTCGGGGTGAAGCTTTCTTT

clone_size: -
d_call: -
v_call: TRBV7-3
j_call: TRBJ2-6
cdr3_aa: CASSWDRASGANVLTF
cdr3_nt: TGTGCCAGCAGCTGGGATCGCGCCTCTGGGGCCAACGTCCTGACTTTC

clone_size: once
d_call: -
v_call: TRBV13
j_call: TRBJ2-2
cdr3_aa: CASSLRGMVVDTGELFF
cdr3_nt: TGTGCCAGCAGCTTACGGGGGATGGTAGTAGACACCGGGGAGCTGTTTTTT

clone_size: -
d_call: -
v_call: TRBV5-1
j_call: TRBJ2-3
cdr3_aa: CASSLTGLSTDTQYF
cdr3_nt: TGCGCCAGCAGCTTAACTGGACTAAGCACAGATACGCAGTATTTT

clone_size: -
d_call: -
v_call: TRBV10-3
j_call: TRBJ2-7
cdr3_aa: CATAGQTYEQYF
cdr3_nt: TGTGCCACTGCGGGTCAGACCTACGAGCAGTACTTC

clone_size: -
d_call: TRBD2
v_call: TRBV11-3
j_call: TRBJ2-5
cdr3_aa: CASSLGSGRAEETQYF
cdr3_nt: TGTGCCAGCAGCTTGGGGAGCGGGAGGGCCGAGGAGACCCAGTACTTC

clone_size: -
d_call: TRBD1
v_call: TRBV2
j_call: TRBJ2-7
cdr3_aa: CAARDRGDEQYF
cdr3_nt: TGTGCCGCCCGGGACAGGGGCGACGAGCAGTACTTC

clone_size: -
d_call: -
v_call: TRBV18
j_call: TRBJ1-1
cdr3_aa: CASSDRQMKGAFF
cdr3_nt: TGTGCCAGTTCAGACAGACAGATGAAGGGAGCTTTCTTT

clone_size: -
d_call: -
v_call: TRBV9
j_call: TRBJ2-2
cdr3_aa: CASRQNTGELFF
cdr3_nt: TGTGCCAGCAGACAGAACACCGGGGAGCTGTTTTTT

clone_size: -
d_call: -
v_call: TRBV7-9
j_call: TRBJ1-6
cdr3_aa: CASSWNRDYNSPLHF
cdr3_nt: TGTGCCAGCAGCTGGAACCGGGATTATAATTCACCCCTCCACTTT

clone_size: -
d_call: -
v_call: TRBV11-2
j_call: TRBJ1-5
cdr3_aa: CASSLSGPQPQHF
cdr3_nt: TGTGCCAGCAGCTTGAGCGGGCCTCAGCCCCAGCATTTT

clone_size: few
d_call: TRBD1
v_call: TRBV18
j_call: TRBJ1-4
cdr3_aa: CASSPNRDSNEKLFF
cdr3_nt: TGTGCCAGCTCACCCAACCGGGACAGCAATGAAAAACTGTTTTTT

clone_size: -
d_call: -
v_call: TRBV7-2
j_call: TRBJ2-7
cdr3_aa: CASSLVSGNEQYF
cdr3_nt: TGTGCCAGCAGCTTAGTATCGGGAAACGAGCAGTACTTC